The following is a TCR beta chain sequence with its context. The antigen is not known. This sample is drawn from a study of long-term antiretroviral therapy in people with HIV. V was clipped by 2 bases and J by 3 bases, with 11 bases between them. Germline V gene sequence: CDR1 GTSNPN, CDR2 SVGIG (reference sequence). The CDR3 contains 14 residues. At least two post-ART and at least one pre-ART PBMC sample were available for each donor. Amounts of 1-10 million cryopreserved PBMC were held in the samples before DNA extraction. Overall study findings and caveats: Investigators report no available data on ART adherence, viral resistance or therapy changes. Diversity remained lower than transplant donor controls, even though it increased after ART.

A v3.0 immunoSEQ assay was performed at survey level. Assay: immunoSEQ multiplex PCR; the TCRdb copy retains only in-frame clones and omits some. The sample yields tens of thousands of clones, more than 85% seen once. The receptor was isolated from a man aged 45 to 65 with HIV. The chain has TRBV30 and TRBJ1-5; TRBD1 is a possible D gene (5 bases). Here the sequenced sample was unsorted PBMCs, taken 5.3 years after starting antiretroviral therapy. As DNA, the CDR3 is TGTGCCTGGAGTCTGACAGCTGACAATCAGCCCCAGCATTTT. The encoded protein is CAWSLTADNQPQHF.